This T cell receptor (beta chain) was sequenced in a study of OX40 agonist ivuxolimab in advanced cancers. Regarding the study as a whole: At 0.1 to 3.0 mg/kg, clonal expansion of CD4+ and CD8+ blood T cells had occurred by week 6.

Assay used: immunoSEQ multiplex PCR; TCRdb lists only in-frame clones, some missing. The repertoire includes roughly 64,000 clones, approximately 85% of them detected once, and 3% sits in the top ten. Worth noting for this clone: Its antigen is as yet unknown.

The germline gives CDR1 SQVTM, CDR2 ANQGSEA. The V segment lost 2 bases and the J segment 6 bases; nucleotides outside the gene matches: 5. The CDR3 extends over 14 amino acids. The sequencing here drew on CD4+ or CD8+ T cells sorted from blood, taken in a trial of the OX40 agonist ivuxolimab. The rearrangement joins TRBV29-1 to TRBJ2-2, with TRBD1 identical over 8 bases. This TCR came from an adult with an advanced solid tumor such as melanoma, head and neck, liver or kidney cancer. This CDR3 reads CSVESRGPAGELFF. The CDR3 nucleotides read TGCAGCGTTGAAAGCAGGGGGCCCGCCGGGGAGCTGTTTTTT.